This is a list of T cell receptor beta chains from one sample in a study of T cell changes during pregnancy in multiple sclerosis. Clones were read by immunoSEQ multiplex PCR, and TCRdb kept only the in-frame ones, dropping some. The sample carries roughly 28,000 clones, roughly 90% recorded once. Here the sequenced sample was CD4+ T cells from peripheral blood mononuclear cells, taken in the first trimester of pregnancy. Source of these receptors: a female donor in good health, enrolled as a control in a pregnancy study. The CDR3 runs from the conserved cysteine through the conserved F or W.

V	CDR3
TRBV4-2	CASSPGQGSGNIQYF
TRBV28	CASSGRGAENPYNEQFF
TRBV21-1	CASSKVSGVLLGNTIYF
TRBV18	CASSPRGGVQETQYF
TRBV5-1	CASSSTIAGGVQYEQYF
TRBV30	CAWRPSGGGTDTQYF
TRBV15	CATSSDWASYEQYF
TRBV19	CASREEGQGAYEQYF
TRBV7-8	CASSGPGQKEKLFF
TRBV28	CASSFSSYSGLNYGYTF
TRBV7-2	CASSYGSRLFF
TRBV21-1	CASSNGTSGGPHNEQFF
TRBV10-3	CASSGTSENEQFF
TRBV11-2	CASMAYYEQYF
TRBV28	CASSFFDRGLGYTF
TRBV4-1	CASSQDFDSVYGYTF
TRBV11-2	CASSLAVGVYSPLHF
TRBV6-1	CASSEAPGTSGSTDTQYF
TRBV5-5	CASSLGRPIAKNIQYF
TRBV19	CASSIGSGGYEQYF
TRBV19	CASSIFQGAGNQPQHF
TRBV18	CASSPRQGVYEQYF
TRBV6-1	CASPSPGDTQYF
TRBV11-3	CASSLNGNEQFF
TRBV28	CASSLLVVRTYEQYF
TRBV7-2	CASSLRVPASGFSYNEQFF
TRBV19	CASSQRGLAEAFF
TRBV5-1	CASSHGTENIQYF
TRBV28	CASSLGVRGTDTQYF
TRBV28	CASLPGLAGGRETQYF
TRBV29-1	CSASDAGQGNTEAFF
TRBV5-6	CASSARGTDTQYF
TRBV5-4	CASSLGTGGRASYNEQFF
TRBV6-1	CASTWAQAGANIQYF
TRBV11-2	CASSLYRVPSSGNTIYF
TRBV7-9	CASVGRADYGYTF
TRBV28	CASSSGREVKQYF
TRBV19	CASSTRPSIHGELFF
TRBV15	CATSSDRAGTEAFF
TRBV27	CASSPIWTVEGMSSNQPQHF
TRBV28	CASSLRVGRGGNEQFF
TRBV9	CASTPFLADLGDTQYF
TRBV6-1	CASSASLGGRGTF
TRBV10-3	CAISEWRDQNTEAFF
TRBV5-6	CASNRDTNYGYTF
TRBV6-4	CASSLDRASTDTQYF
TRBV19	CASSTVSTGGLEQYF
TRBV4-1	CASSQDSGGLAYEQYF